A single sample is the source of the 21 T cell receptor beta chains below, sequenced in a study of T cells in Graves' hyperthyroidism and ophthalmopathy. TCR beta CDR3 regions were amplified from RNA. A first-round RT-PCR of the TCR CDR3 used the HTBI primer set. TCRdb called the multiplex PCR reads again in MiXCR, with one record for every CDR3 protein. The table has fewer than 650,000 distinct CDR3 sequences, roughly 13% seen once. Sequenced: blood. Source of these receptors: a woman aged 25 to 39 with Graves' hyperthyroidism that later progressed to Graves' ophthalmopathy.

This clonotype was recorded at least ten times. This rearrangement joins TRBV7-2 to TRBJ1-2; maybe TRBD1 (6 bases). The CDR3 runs 13 residues. Germline V gene sequence: CDR1 SGHTA, CDR2 FQGNSA. V was pared by 4 bases and J by 4 bases, with 10 bases between. The CDR3 region has the DNA TGTGCCAGCAGCTACAGGGAGGTCTATGGCTACACCTTC. Protein product: CASSYREVYGYTF.

This clonotype appeared many times. The chain recombines TRBV19 with TRBJ1-5; D call uncertain. This CDR3 spans 15 amino acids. Germline CDR1 is LNHDA and CDR2 is SQIVND (reference sequence). Trimming took 5 bases from V and 4 from J, leaving 15 bases between them. In DNA form, the CDR3 reads TGTGCCAGTAGTCCTACAATCGGCGGGAATCAGCCCCAGCATTTT. It yields the protein CASSPTIGGNQPQHF.

This clonotype was picked up many times. The J gene is TRBJ1-2, the V gene TRBV29-1, with D perhaps TRBD1 (5 bases). V dropped 4 bases and J dropped 8 bases, with 11 bases sitting between them. This CDR3 is 11 amino acids long. Germline V gene lookup returns CDR1 SQVTM and CDR2 ANQGSEA. CDR3 amino acids: CSVAGAAGYTF. CDR3 in DNA: TGCAGCGTTGCTGGGGCGGCAGGCTACACCTTC.

This clonotype was seen at least ten times. This CDR3 reads CASSLDQIQGNQPQHF. CDR3 DNA sequence: TGTGCCAGCAGCTTGGATCAGATTCAGGGCAATCAGCCCCAGCATTTT. The chain uses TRBV5-5 and TRBJ1-5, with D unresolved. From germline, CDR1 is SGHKS and CDR2 YYEKEE (reference sequence). The germline V and J ends were trimmed by 0 bases and 2 bases, with 12 bases remaining between them. The CDR3 length is 16 residues.

This clonotype was found many times. The V and J genes are TRBV28 and TRBJ1-2; D is perhaps TRBD1 (5 bases). Trimming pared 5 bases from V and 8 bases from J, leaving 15 bases between. Germline V gives CDR1 MDHEN, CDR2 SYDVKM. The CDR3 is made up of 13 amino acids. CDR3 sequence: CASSRSDGGGYTF. CDR3 in DNA: TGTGCCAGCAGTCGATCGGACGGGGGGGGCTACACCTTC.

This clonotype was picked up many times. J is TRBJ1-2 and V is TRBV7-2, with a tentative D call TRBD1 (5 bases). CDR3 length: 16 amino acids. Germline V CDR1 and CDR2: SGHTA, FQGNSA. Trimming cost V 2 bases and J 8 bases, with 21 bases left between them. In DNA, the CDR3 is TGTGCCAGCAGCTTAATGAACCAGGGAGCGACGGGAGGCTACACCTTC. Protein sequence: CASSLMNQGATGGYTF. The entire variable domain, with the rest obtained from reference TRBV7-2 and TRBJ1-2, is as follows: GAGVSQSPSNKVTEKGKDVELRCDPISGHTALYWYRQSLGQGLEFLIYFQGNSAPDKSGLPSDRFSAERTGGSVSTLTIQRTQQEDSAVYLCASSLMNQGATGGYTFGSGTRLTVV.

There are many counts of this clonotype. The chain joins TRBV6-2 or TRBV6-3 to TRBJ2-5; TRBD2 matches at 12 bases. With V trimmed by 6 bases and J by 2 bases, 1 base remained unmatched. Germline V gives CDR1 MNHEY, CDR2 SVGEGT. The length of the CDR3 is 14 residues. This CDR3 reads CASRTSGRQETQYF. DNA of the CDR3: TGTGCCAGCAGGACTAGCGGGAGACAAGAGACCCAGTACTTC.

Ten or more counts support this clonotype. V is TRBV20-1 and J is TRBJ2-1; 8 bases align to TRBD2. Trimming took 6 bases from V and 7 from J; bases not matched to a gene: 8. CDR1 and CDR2 from the germline V gene are DFQATT and SNEGSKA (reference sequence). The CDR3 contains 13 residues. The CDR3 protein is CSAPLGGGNEQFF. As DNA, the CDR3 is TGCAGTGCCCCACTCGGGGGGGGTAATGAGCAGTTCTTC.

This clonotype was seen many times. The chain joins TRBV2 to TRBJ1-2; 8 bases agree with TRBD1. The CDR3 spans 13 residues. Germline trimming cut 9 bases from V and 1 base from J; bases unmatched to any gene: 4. Germline lookup yields CDR1 SNHLY and CDR2 FYNNEI. In nucleotides, the CDR3 is TGTGCCAGGCGGGACAGGAGTAACTATGGCTACACCTTC. This codes for CARRDRSNYGYTF.

This clonotype has at least ten counts. The chain has TRBV19 and TRBJ2-3; no clear D. The CDR3 has 14 residues. Germline lookup yields CDR1 LNHDA and CDR2 SQIVND (reference sequence). Between the trimmed V and J ends, which lost 4 bases and 1 base, there was a span of 9 bases. CDR3 in amino acids: CASSNSKGTDTQYF. As DNA, the CDR3 is TGTGCCAGTAGTAACAGCAAAGGCACAGATACGCAGTATTTT.

Concerning this clonotype: Being one base from a much bigger clone, this may be a read error. The chain joins TRBV5-1 to TRBJ1-6, with 8 bases matching TRBD1. CDR3 length: 15 amino acids. The ends lost 4 bases at V and 8 bases at J; junction bases unmatched: 8. Germline lookup yields CDR1 SGHRS and CDR2 YFSETQ. CDR3 sequence: CASSPLDRGDSPLHF. In DNA, the CDR3 is TGCGCCAGCAGCCCCCTAGACAGGGGCGATTCACCCCTCCACTTT.

This clonotype has only one observation. A read error may be the cause here, since a much bigger clone is one base away. This chain joins TRBV7-9 and TRBJ1-1, with D possibly TRBD1 on 6 matching bases. The germline CDR1 and CDR2 sequences are SEHNR and FQNEAQ (reference sequence). The CDR3 covers 16 residues. The CDR3, as DNA: TGTACCAGCAGCTCTACAGGGAGCGCCAGGAACACTGAAGCTTTCTTT. It specifies CTSSSTGSARNTEAFF.

This clonotype was recorded many times. V gene TRBV30 combines with J gene TRBJ2-3; TRBD2 matches 12 bases. Trimming cost V 1 base and J 6 bases; bases outside gene matches: 8. Germline V gene sequence: CDR1 GTSNPN, CDR2 SVGIG (reference sequence). This CDR3 has 16 residues. CDR3 coding DNA: TGTGCCTGGAGTGATCCGACTAGCGGGAGAGGGGATACGCAGTATTTT. Residues: CAWSDPTSGRGDTQYF.

This clonotype came up many times. The rearrangement links TRBV7-3 to TRBJ1-1; no reliable D call. The germline CDR1 and CDR2 sequences are SGHTA and FQGTGA. The CDR3 loop spans 14 amino acids. V was pared by 3 bases and J by 1 base, with 9 bases between. CDR3 in DNA: TGTGCCAGCAGCTTTAATGGGGAGAACACTGAAGCTTTCTTT. It translates to CASSFNGENTEAFF.

This chain joins TRBV9 and TRBJ2-2; D is possibly TRBD1 or TRBD2 (5 bases each). Germline-derived CDR1 and CDR2 are SGDLS and YYNGEE. CDR3 length: 16 residues. With 3 bases removed from V and 0 bases from J, the gap between germline ends came to 12 bases. The CDR3 sequence: CASSAPGRANTGELFF. The DNA for the CDR3 is TGTGCCAGCAGCGCCCCGGGACGCGCGAACACCGGGGAGCTGTTTTTT.

V gene TRBV7-8 combines with J gene TRBJ1-6, with D possibly TRBD1 on 5 matching bases. The germline V gene encodes CDR1 SGHVS and CDR2 FQNEAQ. The CDR3 is 15 residues long. Trimming shortened V by 1 base and J by 10 bases, and 14 bases separated the two germline ends. The CDR3 sequence is CASSLDPGQQSPLHF. CDR3 nucleotides: TGTGCCAGCAGCTTAGACCCAGGGCAGCAGTCACCCCTCCACTTT.

This clonotype has a count of ten or more. V and J are TRBV7-9 and TRBJ2-1; D gene uncertain. The CDR3 is 15 residues long. V lost 7 bases and J lost 3, with 16 bases in between. Germline V lookup: CDR1 SEHNR, CDR2 FQNEAQ (reference sequence). In DNA form, the CDR3 reads TGTGCCAGCACCACCTCTAGAGAGATCTACAATGAGCAGTTCTTC. It is translated as CASTTSREIYNEQFF.

This clonotype was observed many times. This chain joins TRBV11-2 and TRBJ1-1, with D maybe TRBD1 (5 bases). The CDR3 spans 15 residues. V was cut by 4 bases and J by 6 bases, with 18 bases left in between. Germline V gives CDR1 SGHAT, CDR2 FQNNGV. The CDR3 region has the DNA TGTGCCAGCAGCTATACTAGTGGGGGGGAGTCTGAAGCTTTCTTT. Translation gives CASSYTSGGESEAFF.

At least ten counts were recorded for this clonotype. V is TRBV19 and J is TRBJ2-3; D remains ambiguous. There are 12 residues in the CDR3. The germline gives CDR1 LNHDA, CDR2 SQIVND (reference sequence). V was pared by 1 base and J by 5 bases, with 4 bases between. The CDR3 nucleotides read TGTGCCAGTAGTATAGGGAGAGATACGCAGTATTTT. Amino acid sequence: CASSIGRDTQYF. The full variable domain, its missing parts supplied by reference TRBV19 and TRBJ2-3, is DGGITQSPKYLFRKEGQNVTLSCEQNLNHDAMYWYRQDPGQGLRLIYYSQIVNDFQKGDIAEGYSVSREKKESFPLTVTSAQKNPTAFYLCASSIGRDTQYFGPGTRLTVL.

This clonotype was recorded at least ten times. The chain recombines TRBV20-1 with TRBJ2-1; 10 bases match TRBD2. The V and J ends lost 4 bases and 6 bases, in that order; junction bases with no gene match: 9. The CDR3 is made up of 15 amino acids. Germline V CDR1 and CDR2: DFQATT, SNEGSKA (reference sequence). The CDR3, as DNA: TGCAGTGCTACACTGCTAGCGGGAGCTTCCAATGAGCAGTTCTTC. Protein: CSATLLAGASNEQFF.

This clonotype was seen a handful of times. J is TRBJ1-6 and V is TRBV25-1, with D maybe TRBD1 (6 bases). CDR1 is MGHDK, CDR2 SYGVNS, per germline. CDR3 length equals 13 residues. The germline V and J ends were trimmed by 7 bases and 9 bases, with 13 bases remaining between them. CDR3 nucleotide sequence: TGTGCCAGCAACAAATTACAGGGTTCACCCCTCCACTTT. Its translation: CASNKLQGSPLHF.